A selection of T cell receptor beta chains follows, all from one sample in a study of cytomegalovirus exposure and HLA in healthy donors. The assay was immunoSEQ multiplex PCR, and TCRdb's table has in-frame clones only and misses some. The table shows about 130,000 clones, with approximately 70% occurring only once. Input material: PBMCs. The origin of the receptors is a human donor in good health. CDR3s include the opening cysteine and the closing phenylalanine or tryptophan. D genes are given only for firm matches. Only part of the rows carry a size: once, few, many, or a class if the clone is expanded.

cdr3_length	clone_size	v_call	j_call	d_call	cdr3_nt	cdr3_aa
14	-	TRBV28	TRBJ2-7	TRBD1	TGTGCCAGCAGTTTTAAGGGACAGAAGAAGGAGCAGTACTTC	CASSFKGQKKEQYF
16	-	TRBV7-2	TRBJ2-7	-	TGTGCCAGCAGCTTAGTATGGGCGCGGGGCGGCTACGAGCAGTACTTC	CASSLVWARGGYEQYF
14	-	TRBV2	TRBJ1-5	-	TGTGCCAGCAGTGAGGGTGGGCGCGATCAGCCCCAGCATTTT	CASSEGGRDQPQHF
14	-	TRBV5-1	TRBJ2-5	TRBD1	TGCGCCAGCAGCCATGGGACAGGTGTGGAGACCCAGTACTTC	CASSHGTGVETQYF
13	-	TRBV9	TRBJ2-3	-	TGTGCCAGCAGCGTAGTAAGCACAGATACGCAGTATTTT	CASSVVSTDTQYF
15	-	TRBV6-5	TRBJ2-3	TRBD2	TGTGCCAGCAGTTACTCGGCTAGCGGGATGGATACGCAGTATTTT	CASSYSASGMDTQYF
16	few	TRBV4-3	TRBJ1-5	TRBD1	TGCGCCAGCAGCCAAGGTCCCGGGACAGGGAATCAGCCCCAGCATTTT	CASSQGPGTGNQPQHF
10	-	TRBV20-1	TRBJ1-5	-	TGCAGTGCCGGGGAAGAGGCCCAGCATTTT	CSAGEEAQHF
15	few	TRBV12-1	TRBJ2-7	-	TGTGCCAGCAGCCCTACTGGGACAGACCTCTACGAGCAGTACTTC	CASSPTGTDLYEQYF
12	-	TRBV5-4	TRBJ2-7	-	TGTGCCAGCAGTTCGAGCTCCTACGAGCAGTACTTC	CASSSSSYEQYF
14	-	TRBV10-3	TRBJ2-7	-	TGTGCCATCAGTGAGTTTACAGATACCTACGAGCAGTACTTC	CAISEFTDTYEQYF
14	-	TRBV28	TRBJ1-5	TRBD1	TGTGCCAGCCTACAGGGGAAGGTTAGGCAGCCCCAGCATTTT	CASLQGKVRQPQHF
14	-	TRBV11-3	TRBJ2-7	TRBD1	TGTGCCAGCAGCTTGGGACAGGGGGGCTACGAGCAGTACTTC	CASSLGQGGYEQYF
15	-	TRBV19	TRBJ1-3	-	TGTGCCAGTGCATTACAGGGTTTTACTGGAAACACCATATATTTT	CASALQGFTGNTIYF
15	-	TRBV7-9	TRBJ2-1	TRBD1	TGTGCCAGCAGCGAAGGCCAGGGGGCCTACAATGAGCAGTTCTTC	CASSEGQGAYNEQFF
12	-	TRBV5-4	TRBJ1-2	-	TGTGCCAGCAGCTTGGCTTTATCGGGCTACACCTTC	CASSLALSGYTF
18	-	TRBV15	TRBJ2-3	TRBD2	TGTGCCACCAGCAGAGATTCGACTAGCGGGAGGGTGGGGGATACGCAGTATTTT	CATSRDSTSGRVGDTQYF
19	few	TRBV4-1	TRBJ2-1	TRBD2	TGCGCCAGCAGTCGTACAAAGCTAGCGGGAGAGTATGTTTGCAATGAGCAGTTCTTC	CASSRTKLAGEYVCNEQFF
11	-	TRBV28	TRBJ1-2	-	TGTGCCAGCAGTCAGAACAGGTTCTACACCTTC	CASSQNRFYTF
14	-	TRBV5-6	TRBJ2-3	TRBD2	TGTGCCAGCAGCTTGGTTGCGGGGGAAGGTACGCAGTATTTT	CASSLVAGEGTQYF
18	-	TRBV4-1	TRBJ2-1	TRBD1	TGCGCCAGCAGCCAAGGAGCCCTTAGGACAGGGTCCCTCAATGAGCAGTTCTTC	CASSQGALRTGSLNEQFF
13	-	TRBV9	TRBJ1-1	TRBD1	TGTGCCAGCAGCGTAGAGGGGGACAGGGAAGCTTTCTTT	CASSVEGDREAFF